The 28 T cell receptor beta chains below were found in one sample sequenced in a study of cytomegalovirus exposure and HLA in healthy donors. The PCR employed 60 Vbeta primers together with 13 Jbeta primers. Method: immunoSEQ multiplex PCR; TCRdb's copy keeps in-frame clones and lacks some. The sample includes about 180,000 clones, around 72% seen only once; the top ten take 2.5% to 3.5%. The material sequenced was PBMCs. These receptors were collected from a woman aged 45-65 years in good health and CMV-seropositive.

This chain joins TRBV4-2 and TRBJ1-1, with D perhaps TRBD1 (5 bases). CDR1 LGHNA and CDR2 YNFKEQ come from the germline V gene. CDR3 length: 15 residues. The V and J ends lost 4 bases and 1 base respectively, with 13 bases between them. The CDR3 protein is CASSPRQLGNTEAFF. The CDR3 DNA is TGTGCCAGCAGCCCGCGACAGCTGGGGAACACTGAAGCTTTCTTT.

The CDR3 region has the DNA TGTGCCAGCAGGCCGACAGGGGTAGACGAGCAGTACTTC. Its protein is CASRPTGVDEQYF. The rearrangement joins TRBV7-8 to TRBJ2-7; 8 nucleotides agree with TRBD1. The germline gives CDR1 SGHVS, CDR2 FQNEAQ. The CDR3 has 13 amino acids. Unmatched junction bases numbered 6, after V lost 6 bases and J lost 5 bases.

Only a few counts were recorded for this clone. The gene calls are TRBV30 and TRBJ2-1; TRBD2 aligns across 7 bases. The germline V gene has CDR1 GTSNPN and CDR2 SVGIG (reference sequence). V lost 2 bases and J lost 7; bases outside the gene matches: 8. The CDR3 has 14 amino acids. CDR3 sequence (DNA): TGTGCCTGGAGTAACGGGGGACTACAAAATGAGCAGTTCTTC. It yields the protein CAWSNGGLQNEQFF.

The chain combines TRBV5-6 with TRBJ2-7; a weak D match, TRBD2 (6 bases). The CDR3 sequence is 14 residues long. Germline V gene data show CDR1 as SGHDT and CDR2 as YYEEEE. Trimming stripped 1 base from V and 3 bases from J, with 11 bases between. The CDR3 sequence: CASSLLRGSYEQYF. The CDR3 DNA reads as TGTGCCAGCAGCTTGTTACGGGGGAGCTACGAGCAGTACTTC.

This clone occurred once. This chain connects TRBV6-1 to TRBJ1-1, with 8 bases lining up with TRBD1. Germline V CDR1 and CDR2: MNHNS, SASEGT. V trimming: 11 bases; J trimming: 2 bases; junction bases outside the gene matches: 13. CDR3 length: 15 amino acids. The CDR3 spells CACCLRDRPNTEAFF. CDR3 bases: TGTGCCTGTTGCTTGCGGGACAGGCCCAACACTGAAGCTTTCTTT.

This clone was detected only a few times. The chain uses TRBV19 and TRBJ1-5; TRBD1 matches at 8 bases. The CDR3 runs to 15 residues. Germline V CDR1 and CDR2: LNHDA, SQIVND (reference sequence). J was trimmed by 4 bases and V by 5 bases; bases with no gene match: 7. The CDR3 DNA sequence: TGTGCCAGTAGTGGACAGGGAGGAATGAATCAGCCCCAGCATTTT. Translating it yields CASSGQGGMNQPQHF.

The CDR3 DNA reads TGTGCCAGCGGGCCGGGAGTACCCTACGAGCAGTACTTC. It is translated as CASGPGVPYEQYF. The chain couples TRBV28 to TRBJ2-7; maybe TRBD2 (6 bases). The CDR3 runs 13 residues. The V and J ends lost 8 bases and 2 bases respectively, with 13 bases between them. CDR1 and CDR2 from the germline V gene are MDHEN and SYDVKM.

The CDR3 is CASSLGLAKSYEQYF. The CDR3 DNA reads TGCGCCAGCAGCTTGGGACTAGCCAAGTCCTACGAGCAGTACTTC. V usage is TRBV5-1 and J usage is TRBJ2-7; 7 bases are a match to TRBD2. The CDR3 consists of 15 residues. Unmatched junction bases numbered 4, after V lost 0 bases and J lost 1 base. Germline CDR1 is SGHRS and CDR2 is YFSETQ.

The table lists this clone with a count of one. This sequence joins TRBV6-1 and TRBJ2-7; 7 positions agree with TRBD1. Germline values: CDR1 MNHNS, CDR2 SASEGT. This CDR3 has 14 amino acids. J was trimmed by 2 bases and V by 5 bases; bases with no gene match: 6. The CDR3 DNA reads as TGTGCCAGCAGTACAGGGGTCGGGCCCTACGAGCAGTACTTC. As protein: CASSTGVGPYEQYF.

The chain combines TRBV2 with TRBJ2-1; the match to TRBD2 covers 10 bases. J gave up 3 bases and V 5 bases, and 1 base lay outside the gene matches. This CDR3 spans 14 amino acids. Germline V gene lookup returns CDR1 SNHLY and CDR2 FYNNEI. CDR3 DNA: TGTGCCAGCAGTCGGACTAGCGGCTACAATGAGCAGTTCTTC. Translating gives CASSRTSGYNEQFF. Complete variable domain (other parts from reference TRBV2 and TRBJ2-1): EPEVTQTPSHQVTQMGQEVILRCVPISNHLYFYWYRQILGQKVEFLVSFYNNEISEKSEIFDDQFSVERPDGSNFTLKIRSTKLEDSAMYFCASSRTSGYNEQFFGPGTRLTVL.

The chain uses TRBV4-3 and TRBJ1-3, with 11 bases fitting TRBD1. V shed 3 bases, J shed 0 bases, and the junction held 10 bases outside the gene matches. This CDR3 comprises 19 residues. Germline loops: CDR1 LGHNA, CDR2 YSLEER. The CDR3 loop is CASSQGQGGLGDSGNTIYF. The DNA of the CDR3 is TGCGCCAGCAGCCAGGGACAGGGGGGATTGGGGGACTCTGGAAACACCATATATTTT.

This clone was detected only once. The CDR3 loop reads CASSNTYRNYGYTF. In DNA form, the CDR3 reads TGTGCCAGCAGCAACACCTACAGGAACTATGGCTACACCTTC. The V call is TRBV5-4, the J call TRBJ1-2; D is possibly TRBD1 (5 bases). CDR1 is SGHNT and CDR2 is YYREEE in the germline V gene (reference sequence). The CDR3 length is 14 residues. The V end was cut by 4 bases, the J end by 2 bases, with 12 bases between.

The chain recombines TRBV4-2 with TRBJ2-2; 7 positions match TRBD2. The germline CDR1 and CDR2 sequences are LGHNA and YNFKEQ. The V and J ends lost 4 bases and 2 bases, in that order; junction bases with no gene match: 7. The CDR3 has 16 residues. The CDR3 DNA reads as TGTGCCAGCAGCCCGAGGCCTAGCGGTAACACCGGGGAGCTGTTTTTT. Translated: CASSPRPSGNTGELFF.

This clone has more than one count but fewer than ten. The rearrangement uses TRBV7-2 and TRBJ1-3; D perhaps matches TRBD1 (6 bases). Trimming stripped 1 base from V and 4 bases from J, with 14 bases between. CDR1 and CDR2 from the germline V gene are SGHTA and FQGNSA. The CDR3 totals 16 residues. The CDR3 bases are TGTGCCAGCAGCTTAGTAAGGGGGTCAGCGGGAAACACCATATATTTT. This translates into CASSLVRGSAGNTIYF.

This chain uses TRBV5-6 with TRBJ1-1, with D possibly matching TRBD1 (5 bases). This CDR3 is built from 12 residues. CDR1 and CDR2 from the germline V gene are SGHDT and YYEEEE. The V end lost 2 bases, the J end lost 3 bases, and 5 bases lay between the germline ends. CDR3 sequence: CASSLGDTEAFF. The CDR3 DNA sequence: TGTGCCAGCAGCTTAGGGGACACTGAAGCTTTCTTT.

The CDR3 nucleotides read TGTGCCAGCAGCTCCGTACTCACAGGGGGCGCCTATGGCTACACCTTC. As protein: CASSSVLTGGAYGYTF. The chain uses TRBV5-6 and TRBJ1-2; the match to TRBD1 covers 9 bases. J was trimmed by 4 bases and V by 3 bases; bases with no gene match: 10. The V gene's germline CDR1 is SGHDT and CDR2 YYEEEE. This CDR3 is built from 16 residues.

The chain uses TRBV7-2 and TRBJ2-1, with 9 nucleotides matching TRBD2. Germline assignment: CDR1 SGHTA and CDR2 FQGNSA. V shed 4 bases, J shed 3 bases, and the junction held 4 bases outside the gene matches. CDR3 size: 15 residues. As DNA, the CDR3 is TGTGCCAGCAGCTCTAGCGGGACTAGCTACAATGAGCAGTTCTTC. This encodes CASSSSGTSYNEQFF.

V is TRBV29-1 and J is TRBJ1-2; 8 bases align to TRBD1. V lost 6 bases and J lost 8; bases outside the gene matches: 11. The length of the CDR3 is 13 residues. Looked up from germline, CDR1 is SQVTM and CDR2 is ANQGSEA. The DNA of the CDR3 is TGCAGCGTCGACCAGGGGGCCCCTGAGGGCTACACCTTC. Translation gives CSVDQGAPEGYTF. The full variable domain, rest sourced from reference TRBV29-1 and TRBJ1-2, is SAVISQKPSRDICQRGTSLTIQCQVDSQVTMMFWYRQQPGQSLTLIATANQGSEATYESGFVIDKFPISRPNLTFSTLTVSNMSPEDSSIYLCSVDQGAPEGYTFGSGTRLTVV.

The chain uses TRBV28 and TRBJ1-4; a weak D match, TRBD1 (6 bases). Looked up from germline, CDR1 is MDHEN and CDR2 is SYDVKM. The germline V and J ends were trimmed by 5 bases and 7 bases, with 14 bases remaining between them. This CDR3 has 14 residues. The CDR3 DNA sequence: TGTGCCAGCAGTCAGGGGTGGGTGCGTGAAAAACTGTTTTTT. It specifies CASSQGWVREKLFF.

The chain recombines TRBV7-9 with TRBJ1-1; TRBD1 matches at 10 bases. The CDR3 spans 12 residues. Germline CDR1 and CDR2: SEHNR and FQNEAQ (reference sequence). V was pared by 6 bases and J by 10 bases, with 5 bases of the junction left unmatched. CDR3 region: CASRTGGEGAFF. The CDR3 DNA follows: TGTGCCAGCAGGACAGGGGGCGAGGGAGCTTTCTTT.

This rearrangement joins TRBV30 to TRBJ2-3, with TRBD2 matching 11 bases. Germline CDR1 GTSNPN, CDR2 SVGIG (reference sequence). V lost 8 bases and J lost 3; bases outside the gene matches: 22. The CDR3 has 19 amino acids. The CDR3 sequence is CAGTAGTSGPRVKTDTQYF. CDR3 DNA: TGTGCCGGGACTGCCGGGACTAGCGGTCCCCGTGTTAAGACAGATACGCAGTATTTT.

This clone has a single count. This chain uses TRBV9 with TRBJ2-2, with 9 bases matching TRBD2. V was clipped by 3 bases and J by 4 bases; unmatched bases: 10. Germline V lookup: CDR1 SGDLS, CDR2 YYNGEE. This CDR3 comprises 17 residues. The CDR3 loop is CASSAPGSGRITGELFF. Written as DNA, the CDR3 is TGTGCCAGCAGCGCCCCTGGGAGCGGGAGGATCACCGGGGAGCTGTTTTTT.

The chain has TRBV19 and TRBJ1-1; tentative D call: TRBD1 (5 bases). V dropped 0 bases and J dropped 1 base, with 12 bases sitting between them. The germline CDR1 and CDR2 sequences are LNHDA and SQIVND (reference sequence). This CDR3 is 16 amino acids long. CDR3 nucleotides: TGTGCCAGTAGTATAGATCTCGGCCAGGGGAACACTGAAGCTTTCTTT. It codes for CASSIDLGQGNTEAFF.

The rearrangement links TRBV30 to TRBJ2-1, with a tentative D call TRBD1 (5 bases). V was trimmed by 3 bases and J by 7 bases, leaving 16 bases between them. CDR1 and CDR2 (germline): GTSNPN, SVGIG (reference sequence). The CDR3 is 14 residues long. The CDR3 loop is CAWRNRPLGNEQFF. The DNA for the CDR3 is TGTGCCTGGAGGAACAGGCCATTGGGAAATGAGCAGTTCTTC. The whole variable domain, filled in from reference TRBV30 and TRBJ2-1, reads SQTIHQWPATLVQPVGSPLSLECTVEGTSNPNLYWYRQAAGRGLQLLFYSVGIGQISSEVPQNLSASRPQDRQFILSSKKLLLSDSGFYLCAWRNRPLGNEQFFGPGTRLTVL.

V usage is TRBV6-1 and J usage is TRBJ2-3, with TRBD1 as a possible D gene (7 bases). Trimming shortened V by 6 bases and J by 1 base, and 14 bases separated the two germline ends. The CDR3 runs 15 residues. CDR1 and CDR2 (germline): MNHNS, SASEGT. The CDR3 sequence: CASRLGGGGTDTQYF. The DNA of the CDR3 is TGTGCCAGCAGGTTAGGGGGCGGGGGCACAGATACGCAGTATTTT.

The chain recombines TRBV29-1 with TRBJ1-1, with a possible D match to TRBD1 (6 bases). CDR3 length equals 13 residues. In germline, CDR1 is SQVTM, CDR2 ANQGSEA. V gave up 3 bases and J gave up 6 bases, with 14 bases separating them. The CDR3 is CSVEREGGAEAFF. DNA of the CDR3: TGCAGCGTTGAGAGGGAGGGGGGAGCTGAAGCTTTCTTT.

The chain has TRBV4-3 and TRBJ2-7, with 7 positions matching TRBD2. The germline V gene has CDR1 LGHNA and CDR2 YSLEER. This CDR3 has 14 amino acids. V lost 0 bases to trimming and J lost 3 bases; unmatched junction nucleotides: 2. This chain's CDR3 is CASSQDREGYEQYF. CDR3 nucleotide sequence: TGCGCCAGCAGCCAAGACAGGGAGGGCTACGAGCAGTACTTC.

J is TRBJ2-7 and V is TRBV27, with TRBD2 matching over 8 bases. This CDR3 spans 17 amino acids. V shed 6 bases, J shed 4 bases, and the junction held 17 bases outside the gene matches. The germline V gene has CDR1 MNHEY and CDR2 SMNVEV (reference sequence). The CDR3 here is CASSPFTIAGRVYEQYF. Written as DNA, the CDR3 is TGTGCCAGCAGCCCCTTCACCATAGCGGGAAGGGTGTACGAGCAGTACTTC.